This T cell receptor (beta chain) was profiled in a study of naive and memory T cell subsets. Whole-study findings and limits: Diversity fell and Gini index rose from naive through CM, EM, EMRA.

The beta constant-region primer was an equimolar mix of two oligonucleotides covering TRBC1 and TRBC2. The cDNA 3' end received a ligated single-stranded oligonucleotide carrying the SP2 primer and a 12-nucleotide UMI. MiXCR, applied by TCRdb to the UMI-ligation and nested PCR reads, yields one record per CDR3 protein. The sample holds tens of thousands of distinct CDR3 sequences; approximately 12% are singletons and the top ten take 22%. CDR1 is MNHEY and CDR2 is SVGAGI in the germline V gene. This CDR3 is built from 16 residues. V lost 0 bases to trimming and J lost 1 base, with 10 bases between them. Cells stained for CD3, CD4, CD8, CD45RA, CD27 and viability were sorted into four CD45RA/CD27 subsets. Sorting gates: effector memory CD45RA-CD27-, EMRA CD45RA+CD27-. This clonotype was observed a few times. The target antigen is unknown.

Input material: effector memory CD4+ T cells from blood. Indicated subset: effector memory, CD45RA- CD27-. V usage is TRBV6-5 and J usage is TRBJ1-3, with unresolved D. The clonotype originates from a human donor in good health. The CDR3 spells CASSYSIQGSGNTIYF. CDR3 DNA sequence: TGTGCCAGCAGTTACTCGATACAAGGGTCTGGAAACACCATATATTTT.